Presented here are 17 T cell receptor beta chains from one specimen sequenced in a study of read filtering for tumor transcriptome and immune sequencing. Molecular barcoded adaptors covering alpha/delta and beta/gamma chains were used on 400 to 450 ng RNA. TCRdb ran MiXCR on the reads and lists one entry per CDR3 protein. The data show 15,000 to 20,000 distinct CDR3 sequences, approximately 20% seen once. The specimen was a population of CD138-negative cells sorted from bone marrow. These receptors originate from a donor at least 40 years old with multiple myeloma.

Only a few counts were recorded for this clonotype. The chain links TRBV12-3 or TRBV12-4 to TRBJ2-7; D might be TRBD1 (6 bases). The ends were cut back, 6 bases at V and 3 bases at J, with 12 bases in the middle. This CDR3 comprises 13 residues. CDR3 amino acids: CASSPGHLYEQYF. CDR3 DNA sequence: TGTGCCAGCAGCCCGGGACACCTCTACGAGCAGTACTTC.

Regarding this clonotype: A much bigger clone sits one base away, suggesting this may be a read error. It is likely a read error, because the conserved phenylalanine at the end of the CDR3 is missing. V and J are TRBV20-1 and TRBJ1-6, with a possible D match to TRBD1 (6 bases). V was pared by 5 bases and J by 14 bases, with 16 bases between. CDR1 and CDR2 (germline): DFQATT, SNEGSKA (reference sequence). The CDR3 extends over 12 amino acids. The CDR3 DNA is TGCAGTGCTCTCCTGACAGGCCGAGCCCTCCACCTT. Translating it yields CSALLTGRALHL.

This chain links TRBV21-1 with TRBJ2-4; TRBD1 is the table's D call and was not checked against the DNA. TRBV21-1 is a pseudogene. The CDR3 spans 16 residues. In DNA, the CDR3 is TGTGCCAGCAGAGAGGTTAGGGCAGGGCGTTGGAGCATTCAGTACTTC. Amino acid sequence: CASREVRAGRWSIQYF.

This clonotype was detected many times. The V call is TRBV28, the J call TRBJ2-3; the D is unclear. The CDR3 covers 9 residues. The ends were cut back, 3 bases at V and 8 bases at J, with 0 bases in the middle. Germline loops: CDR1 MDHEN, CDR2 SYDVKM. CDR3 nucleotides: TGTGCCAGCAGTTTTACGCAGTATTTT. Its protein is CASSFTQYF.

This clonotype came up many times. V is TRBV28 and J is TRBJ2-3; TRBD1 aligns across 7 bases. J gave up 5 bases and V 5 bases, and 13 bases lay outside the gene matches. CDR3 length equals 16 residues. CDR1 is MDHEN and CDR2 is SYDVKM in the germline V gene. As DNA, the CDR3 is TGTGCCAGCAGTCTTTGGGGACAGATAGGGAAAGATACGCAGTATTTT. This encodes CASSLWGQIGKDTQYF.

This clonotype appeared many times. V is TRBV28 and J is TRBJ2-7; D could derive from TRBD1 or TRBD2 (5 bases each). The CDR3 covers 15 residues. Between the trimmed V and J ends, which lost 7 bases and 5 bases, there was a span of 21 bases. CDR1 is MDHEN, CDR2 SYDVKM, per germline. CDR3 coding DNA: TGTGCCAGCAAGCGGTACACAGGATTTCCCCACGAGCAGTACTTC. Translation: CASKRYTGFPHEQYF.

This clonotype was recorded at least ten times. V is TRBV10-2 and J is TRBJ2-2; the D gene is possibly TRBD1 (6 bases). CDR1 is WSHSY and CDR2 is SAAADI in the germline V gene. The germline V and J ends were trimmed by 8 bases and 5 bases, with 15 bases remaining between them. The CDR3 is 14 amino acids. CDR3 sequence (DNA): TGCGCCAGCCGCCGGGACACTGCGACCGGGGAGCTGTTTTTT. It yields the protein CASRRDTATGELFF.

This clonotype was detected many times. The chain has TRBV29-1 and TRBJ2-2; D uncertain. Germline assignment: CDR1 SQVTM and CDR2 ANQGSEA. V lost 7 bases to trimming and J lost 0 bases, with 12 bases between them. The CDR3 has 14 residues. CDR3 DNA sequence: TGCAGCGCCGCCGCAGAAACGAACACCGGGGAGCTGTTTTTT. Translation: CSAAAETNTGELFF.

This clonotype was picked up many times. This chain connects TRBV25-1 to TRBJ2-1; D is uncertain. The CDR3 loop spans 12 amino acids. In germline, CDR1 is MGHDK, CDR2 SYGVNS. Trimming removed 5 bases from V and 3 bases from J, with 5 bases in between. The CDR3 DNA reads as TGTGCCAGCAGTTACGACTACAATGAGCAGTTCTTC. It encodes CASSYDYNEQFF.

About this clonotype: One end of the junction does not line up with germline, which may come from a read error. The V gene is TRBV18, the J gene TRBJ1-1, with 8 positions matching TRBD1. Germline loops: CDR1 KGHSH, CDR2 LQKENI. The CDR3 length is 15 residues. The CDR3 loop reads CASSPLDRAETEAFF. The CDR3 DNA is TGCGCCAGCTCACCATTGGACAGGGCAGAGACTGAAGCTTTCTTT.

The J gene is TRBJ2-1, the V gene TRBV7-8; TRBD1 is a possible D gene (5 bases). Trimming took off 5 bases at V and 3 bases at J, with 8 bases between the two ends. CDR3 size: 13 residues. Germline V CDR1 and CDR2: SGHVS, FQNEAQ. CDR3 bases: TGTGCCAGCAGCCTAGACAGCTACAATGAGCAGTTCTTC. Encoded protein: CASSLDSYNEQFF.

The chain uses TRBV29-1 and TRBJ2-3; either TRBD1 or TRBD2 may supply D (7 bases each). Trimming removed 0 bases from V and 2 bases from J, with 15 bases in between. The length of the CDR3 is 16 residues. Per germline, CDR1 SQVTM and CDR2 ANQGSEA. Here the CDR3 reads CSVEDWGGGSTDTQYF. Written as DNA, the CDR3 is TGCAGCGTTGAAGATTGGGGAGGGGGCTCCACAGATACGCAGTATTTT.

This clonotype was seen repeatedly, ten times or more. J is TRBJ1-5 and V is TRBV28; D is unresolved. CDR3 length: 13 residues. CDR1 MDHEN and CDR2 SYDVKM come from the germline V gene. V dropped 1 base and J dropped 7 bases, with 8 bases sitting between them. CDR3 protein: CASSLSRVQPQHF. DNA for the CDR3: TGTGCCAGCAGTTTATCGCGGGTGCAGCCCCAGCATTTT.

This clonotype has a count of ten or more. The J gene is TRBJ2-2, the V gene TRBV11-2, with TRBD2 matching over 9 bases. CDR3 size: 15 residues. With 5 bases clipped from V and 4 bases from J, the junction kept 5 bases outside the gene matches. The V gene's germline CDR1 is SGHAT and CDR2 FQNNGV. The CDR3 DNA reads as TGTGCCAGCAGCCCCGGGACTAGCCCCACCGGGGAGCTGTTTTTT. Protein sequence: CASSPGTSPTGELFF.

Worth noting for this clonotype: Lacking the conserved final phenylalanine or tryptophan, this CDR3 likely reflects a read error. CDR3 amino acids: CASGLASGRYNEQFL. The CDR3 DNA follows: TGTGCCAGCGGCTTAGCTTCGGGACGGTACAATGAGCAGTTCCTC. The V and J genes are TRBV7-2 and TRBJ2-1; D tentatively fits TRBD1 or TRBD2 (5 bases each). Germline values: CDR1 SGHTA, CDR2 FQGNSA. The CDR3 runs to 15 residues.

The table lists this clonotype with a few counts. This chain connects TRBV29-1 to TRBJ2-7, with 7 bases fitting TRBD2. The V gene's germline CDR1 is SQVTM and CDR2 ANQGSEA. With V trimmed by 3 bases and J by 2 bases, 7 bases remained unmatched. The CDR3 spans 14 residues. CDR3 coding DNA: TGCAGCGTTGAGGCTACAAGCGGGGCCTACGAGCAGTACTTC. It translates to CSVEATSGAYEQYF.

Notes on this clonotype: The germline gene is not matched at one end of the junction; a read error may be the cause. This chain uses TRBV28 with TRBJ2-5; D assignment may be TRBD1 or TRBD2 (5 bases each). The CDR3 covers 14 residues. Looked up from germline, CDR1 is MDHEN and CDR2 is SYDVKM. CDR3 amino acids: CASSLSVLGESQYF. The DNA of the CDR3 is TGTGCCAGCAGTTTATCGGTGTTGGGGGAGAGCCAGTACTTC.